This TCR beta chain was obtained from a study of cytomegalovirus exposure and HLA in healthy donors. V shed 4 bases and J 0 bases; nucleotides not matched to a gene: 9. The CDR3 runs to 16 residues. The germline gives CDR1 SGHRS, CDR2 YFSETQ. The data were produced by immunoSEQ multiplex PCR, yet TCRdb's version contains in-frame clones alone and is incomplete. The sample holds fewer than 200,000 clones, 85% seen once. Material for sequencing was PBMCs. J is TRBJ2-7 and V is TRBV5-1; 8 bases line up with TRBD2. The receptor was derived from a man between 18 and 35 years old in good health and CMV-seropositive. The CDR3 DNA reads TGCGCCAGCAGCATTGGTATGGCGGGGGGCTCCTACGAGCAGTACTTC. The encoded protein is CASSIGMAGGSYEQYF.